Below, one T cell receptor beta chain is given with its context. Sequenced by immunoSEQ multiplex PCR; TCRdb stores in-frame clones only, minus some. The table records under 65,000 clones, roughly 80% of them present only once. CDR1 is LNHDA and CDR2 is SQIVND in the germline V gene (reference sequence). The CDR3 length is 12 residues. V gave up 6 bases and J gave up 4 bases, with 8 bases separating them. This specimen comes from a study of a mutant IDH1 vaccine in newly diagnosed glioma. Time point in this sample: baseline, week 1 (first vaccination visit). Treatment noted: pre-vaccination baseline after standard-of-care therapy.

The sequencing used PBMCs, collected from a glioma patient treated with radiotherapy, temozolomide or both. This TCR was sampled from a man younger than 30 with glioma. The rearrangement links TRBV19 to TRBJ2-3, with TRBD2 as a possible D gene (6 bases). The CDR3 DNA is TGTGCCAGTAGCGGGAGCCCAGATACGCAGTATTTT. Encoded protein: CASSGSPDTQYF.